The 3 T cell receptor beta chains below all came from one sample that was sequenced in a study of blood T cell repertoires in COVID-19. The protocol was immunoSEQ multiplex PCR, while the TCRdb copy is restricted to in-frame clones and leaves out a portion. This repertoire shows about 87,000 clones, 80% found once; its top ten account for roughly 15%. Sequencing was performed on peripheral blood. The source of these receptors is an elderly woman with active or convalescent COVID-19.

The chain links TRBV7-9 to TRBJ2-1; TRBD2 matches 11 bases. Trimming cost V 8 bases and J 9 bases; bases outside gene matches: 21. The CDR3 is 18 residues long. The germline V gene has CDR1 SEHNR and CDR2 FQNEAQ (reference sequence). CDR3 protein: CASRLAGGLLRADSEQFF. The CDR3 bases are TGTGCCAGCCGTCTAGCGGGAGGCCTGTTACGGGCGGACAGTGAGCAGTTCTTC.

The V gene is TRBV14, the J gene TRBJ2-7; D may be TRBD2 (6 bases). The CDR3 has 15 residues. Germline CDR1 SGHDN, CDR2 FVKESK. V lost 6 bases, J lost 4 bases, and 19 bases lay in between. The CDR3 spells CASSPGLPMRYEQYF. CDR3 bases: TGTGCCAGCAGTCCGGGACTCCCGATGAGGTACGAGCAGTACTTC.

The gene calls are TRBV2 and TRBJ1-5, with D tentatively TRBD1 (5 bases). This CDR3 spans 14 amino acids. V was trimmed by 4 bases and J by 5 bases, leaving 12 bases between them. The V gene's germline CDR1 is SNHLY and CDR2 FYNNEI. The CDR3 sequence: CASSGTLSDQPQHF. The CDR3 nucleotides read TGTGCCAGCAGTGGGACACTTTCGGATCAGCCCCAGCATTTT. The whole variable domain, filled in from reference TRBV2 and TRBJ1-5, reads EPEVTQTPSHQVTQMGQEVILRCVPISNHLYFYWYRQILGQKVEFLVSFYNNEISEKSEIFDDQFSVERPDGSNFTLKIRSTKLEDSAMYFCASSGTLSDQPQHFGDGTRLSIL.